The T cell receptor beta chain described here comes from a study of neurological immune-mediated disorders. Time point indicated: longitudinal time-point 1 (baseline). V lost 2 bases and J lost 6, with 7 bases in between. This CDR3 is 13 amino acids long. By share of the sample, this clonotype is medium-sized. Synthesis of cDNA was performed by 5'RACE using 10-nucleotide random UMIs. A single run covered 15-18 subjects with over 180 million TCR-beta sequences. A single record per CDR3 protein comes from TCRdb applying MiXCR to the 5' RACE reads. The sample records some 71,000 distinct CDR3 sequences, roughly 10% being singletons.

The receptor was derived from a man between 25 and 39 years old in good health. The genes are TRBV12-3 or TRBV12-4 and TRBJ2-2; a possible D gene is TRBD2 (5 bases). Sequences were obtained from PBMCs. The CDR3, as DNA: TGTGCCAGCAGTTTACAGAGGGCCGGGGAGCTGTTTTTT. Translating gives CASSLQRAGELFF.